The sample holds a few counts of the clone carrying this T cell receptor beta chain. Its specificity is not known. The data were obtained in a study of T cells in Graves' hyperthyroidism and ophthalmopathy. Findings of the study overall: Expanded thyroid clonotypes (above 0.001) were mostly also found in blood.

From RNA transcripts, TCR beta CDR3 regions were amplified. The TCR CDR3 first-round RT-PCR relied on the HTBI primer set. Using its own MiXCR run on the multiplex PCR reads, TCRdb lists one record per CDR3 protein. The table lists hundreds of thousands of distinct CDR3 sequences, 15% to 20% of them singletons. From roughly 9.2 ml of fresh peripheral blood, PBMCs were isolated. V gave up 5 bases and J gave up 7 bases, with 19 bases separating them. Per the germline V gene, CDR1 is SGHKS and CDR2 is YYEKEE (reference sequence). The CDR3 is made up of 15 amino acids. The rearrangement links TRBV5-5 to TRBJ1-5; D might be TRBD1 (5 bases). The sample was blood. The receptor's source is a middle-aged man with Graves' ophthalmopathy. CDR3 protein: CASRRGGGSQQPQHF. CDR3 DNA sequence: TGTGCCAGCAGGCGGGGGGGGGGATCGCAGCAGCCCCAGCATTTT.